Included here is one TCR beta chain sequence, with context. Its antigen remains unidentified. Base qualities were left out, and no much larger clone turns up one base away. The sample carries other DNA sequences with the same CDR3. CD8 naive samples were obtained by positive selection for CCR7 among CD45RO-negative cells, yielding a CD45RA+CCR7+ population from which TemRA cells were excluded. The donors were healthy, HIV-negative adults with no recently reported acute infections or vaccinations. Only Caucasian adults living in Nashville, Tennessee, USA were represented among the donors. Blood was collected by leukapheresis, and PBMCs were isolated by Ficoll-Histopaque density gradient centrifugation and then cryopreserved in liquid nitrogen vapor phase. Purity and quantity of every magnetically sorted T cell population were checked by analytical flow cytometry. Genomic DNA was isolated from each sorted fraction and quantified by UV absorbance on a Nanodrop 2000c.

The data originate from a study of shared clonotypes between healthy human individuals (dated by TCRdb to 2019 to 2021). About the study as a whole: Two women and a few men aged 18 to 49 years were included in the cohort. For each donor, CD4 naive and CD4 memory were each run on three plates, CD8 naive on two plates, and CD8 memory on one plate. To estimate repertoire size and how much clonotype sharing occurs between individuals, the study deeply sequenced the blood TCR repertoires of five healthy adults. Libraries were prepared and TCR repertoires were sequenced by different laboratories using diverse techniques, in order to increase sequencing depth and limit assay-specific biases. Leukapheresis yielded between about 0.8 and 8.9 billion PBMCs per donor. Overall study results and their limits: Based on pairwise subsampling, the degree of clonotype sharing among donors was expected to be affected by sequencing depth. Naive subsets generally had larger estimated clonotype richness than memory subsets did. Higher generation probabilities were observed for clonotypes shared by all four sorted-subset donors than for non-shared clonotypes. Only blood was sampled, and tissue TCR repertoires likely differ from those in blood. Sharing across a few donors was observed for approximately 4.6% of naive CD4, less than 4% of naive CD8, over 2% of memory CD4, and approximately 0.41% of memory CD8 clonotypes. The genetic and exposure-history diversity represented was limited by the small number of donors. Rarefaction of sorted-subset datasets indicated incomplete sequencing despite the large sequencing depth.

Using the deep immunoSEQ assay, TCR CDR3 regions were amplified from genomic DNA by multiplex PCR. Extracted genomic DNA from each cell subset was distributed evenly across all wells of several immunoSEQ 96-well plates, and each plate was treated as a replicate. For sorted subsets, approximately 0.2 ug of genomic DNA, equivalent to 25,000 to 30,000 T cell genomes, went into each replicate PCR. Purified libraries were measured with a Qubit 3.0 fluorometer, size-checked on a Bioanalyzer 2100, and measured again with the KAPA Library Quantification kit. Each immunoSEQ 96-well plate was sequenced on its own single-read 150-cycle Illumina NextSeq 550 flow cell. The original methods were these. The immunoSEQ output contained only junctional sequences without quality scores, so filtering could not match that applied to full-length reads. To assign V/J genes and CDR3, sequences were annotated using PyIR, a Python wrapper for IgBLAST v1.9, with IMGT germline references. Reads were removed for weak V/J assignments (E-value above 1e-6), missing CDR3, stop codons, out-of-frame junctions, or ambiguous translated residues. A V3J clonotype was defined by an identical inferred V gene, J gene, and CDR3 amino acid sequence. Percentage overlap between repertoires was calculated by dividing the number of shared unique clonotypes by the size of the smaller repertoire. Richness of each repertoire was evaluated using RTK rarefaction, the Chao1 estimator, and Recon v2.1 estimates of unobserved clonotypes. OLGA was used to compute generation probabilities for all TCRbeta clonotypes that the gDNA method yielded from a handful of donors. The clones in this table, taken by TCRdb from immuneACCESS, are in-frame only. Not every clone is retained; where verified, under half of the shortfall comes from an unresolved V gene, and the cause of the rest is unknown. V, J and clone size reflect that table, while D and trimming were determined from the DNA. This sample comprises some 2 million clones, roughly 94% of them detected only once. The biggest ten clones account for 0.9% to 1.3% of the sample.

V is pared back by 1 base and J by 4 bases, with 6 bases lying between the germline termini. Per the germline V gene, SGHVS is the CDR1 and FNYEAQ is the CDR2. Inclusive of the bounding cysteine and phenylalanine, the CDR3 is 13 residues long. The retained sequence is limited to the CDR3, 39 bases, with the frame set at the first base. The chain is assembled from TRBV7-6 and TRBJ2-3, and TRBD1 may be the D gene, going by 5 matching bases. Sequenced input: naive CD8+ T cells sorted from blood. The cell subset or site label on this specimen signifies: CD45RA+CCR7+. This TCR derives from a man younger than 35 in good health. The sequenced DNA is TGTGCCAGCAGCTTAGGACAGTCAGATACGCAGTATTTT. This yields the protein CASSLGQSDTQYF.